The subject of this entry is one T cell receptor beta chain. In the original analysis: Estimated nucleated cell counts came from reference gene primer amplification. Some clones are missing from TCRdb's copy, which holds only in-frame ones; the method was immunoSEQ multiplex PCR. D and trimming were read from the DNA, whereas the V and J calls and clone size are those reported in that table. The data hold some 120,000 clones, with approximately 84% observed a single time. These data are taken from a study of blood T cell repertoires in COVID-19. Study as a whole: COVID-19 samples from acute and convalescent phases originated in the United States, Italy and Spain. Nucleic acid was either cDNA or gDNA, and it came from T cells, B-cell-depleted T cells, or PBMCs.

Germline-derived CDR1 and CDR2 are MNHEY and SMNVEV (reference sequence). The V end lost 6 bases, the J end lost 4 bases, and 16 bases lay between the germline ends. This CDR3 has 14 residues. The origin of this receptor is a man between 65 and 80 years old with active or convalescent COVID-19. The sequencing sample was made of peripheral blood. This rearrangement joins TRBV27 to TRBJ2-7, with D possibly TRBD1 on 5 matching bases. The CDR3 bases are TGTGCCAGCAGGGGCCGACAGCCACCTTACGAGCAGTACTTC. Translated: CASRGRQPPYEQYF.